The present T cell receptor (beta chain) was sequenced within a study of shared T cell receptors in the human thymus. V gave up 5 bases and J gave up 6 bases, with 10 bases separating them. The CDR3 has 12 amino acids. Germline values: CDR1 SGHTA, CDR2 FQGNSA. The table came from immunoSEQ multiplex PCR; TCRdb's copy has only in-frame clones and leaves some out. The sample has about 610,000 clones; roughly 90% are singletons. This clone turned up a few times. This sample also belongs to another study, concerning human thymus T cells. That paper states: Donor material was obtained from healthy Finnish infants undergoing corrective surgery for congenital heart defects. Usage of V and J genes appeared biased in thymic and blood repertoires. Unrelated individuals reportedly shared highly overlapping thymic TCR repertoires.

This TCR came from a boy younger than two with a congenital heart defect. The chain recombines TRBV7-2 with TRBJ1-2; perhaps TRBD1 as D (5 bases). The sample was thymocytes. CDR3 amino acids: CASSKTAHGYTF. The CDR3 bases are TGTGCCAGCAGCAAGACAGCACATGGCTACACCTTC.